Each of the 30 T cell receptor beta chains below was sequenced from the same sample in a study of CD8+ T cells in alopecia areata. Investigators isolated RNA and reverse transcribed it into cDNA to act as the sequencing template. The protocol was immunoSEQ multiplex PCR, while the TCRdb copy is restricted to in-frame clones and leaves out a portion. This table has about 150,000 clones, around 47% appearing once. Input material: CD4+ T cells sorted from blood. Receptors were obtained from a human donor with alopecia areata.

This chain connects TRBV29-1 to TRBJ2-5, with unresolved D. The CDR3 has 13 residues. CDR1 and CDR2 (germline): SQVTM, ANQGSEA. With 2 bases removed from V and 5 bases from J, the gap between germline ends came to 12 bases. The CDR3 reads CSVEFGLRETQYF. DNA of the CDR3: TGCAGCGTTGAATTTGGGTTAAGGGAGACCCAGTACTTC.

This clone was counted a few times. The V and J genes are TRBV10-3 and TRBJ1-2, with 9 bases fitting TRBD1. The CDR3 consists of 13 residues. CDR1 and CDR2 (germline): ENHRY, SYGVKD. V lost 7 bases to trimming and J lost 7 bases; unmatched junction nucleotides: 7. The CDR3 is CAITLGQGTGYTF. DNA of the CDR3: TGTGCCATCACCCTCGGACAGGGGACTGGCTACACCTTC.

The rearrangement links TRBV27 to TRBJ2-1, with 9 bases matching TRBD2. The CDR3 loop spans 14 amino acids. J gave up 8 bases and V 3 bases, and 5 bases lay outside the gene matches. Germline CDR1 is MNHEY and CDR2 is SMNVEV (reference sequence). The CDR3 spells CASSFSGSSDEQFF. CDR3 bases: TGTGCCAGCAGTTTTAGCGGGAGTAGCGATGAGCAGTTCTTC.

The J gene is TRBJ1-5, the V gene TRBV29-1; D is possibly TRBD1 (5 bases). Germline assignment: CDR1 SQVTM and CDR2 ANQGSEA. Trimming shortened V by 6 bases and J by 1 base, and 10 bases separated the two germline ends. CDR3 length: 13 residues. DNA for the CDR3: TGCAGCGTCGCGAGGGGAAGCAATCAGCCCCAGCATTTT. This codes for CSVARGSNQPQHF.

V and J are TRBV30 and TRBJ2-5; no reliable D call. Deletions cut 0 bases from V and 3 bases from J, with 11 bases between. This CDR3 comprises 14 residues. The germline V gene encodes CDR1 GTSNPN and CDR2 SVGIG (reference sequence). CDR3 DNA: TGTGCCTGGAGTGTAGCTGTCCTAGAAGAGACCCAGTACTTC. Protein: CAWSVAVLEETQYF.

CDR3 in DNA: TGTGCCAGCTCACCACAGGGGGTCCAGAACACTGAAGCTTTCTTT. Amino acids: CASSPQGVQNTEAFF. The gene calls are TRBV18 and TRBJ1-1; maybe TRBD1 (6 bases). The V and J ends lost 1 base and 1 base respectively, with 10 bases between them. Germline V lookup: CDR1 KGHSH, CDR2 LQKENI. The CDR3 sequence is 15 residues long.

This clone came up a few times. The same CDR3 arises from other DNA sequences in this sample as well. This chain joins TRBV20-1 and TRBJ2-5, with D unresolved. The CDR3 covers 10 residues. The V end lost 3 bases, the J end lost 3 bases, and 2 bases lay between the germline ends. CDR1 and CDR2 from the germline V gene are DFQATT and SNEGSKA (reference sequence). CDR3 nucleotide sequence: TGCAGTGCTAGGGAAGAGACCCAGTACTTC. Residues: CSAREETQYF.

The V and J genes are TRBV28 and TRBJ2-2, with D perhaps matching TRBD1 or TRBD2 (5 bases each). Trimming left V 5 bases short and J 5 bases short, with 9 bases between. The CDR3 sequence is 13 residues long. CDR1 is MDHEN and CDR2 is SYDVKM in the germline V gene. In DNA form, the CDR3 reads TGTGCCAGCAGTCAGGGCGGGACCGGGGAGCTGTTTTTT. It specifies CASSQGGTGELFF.

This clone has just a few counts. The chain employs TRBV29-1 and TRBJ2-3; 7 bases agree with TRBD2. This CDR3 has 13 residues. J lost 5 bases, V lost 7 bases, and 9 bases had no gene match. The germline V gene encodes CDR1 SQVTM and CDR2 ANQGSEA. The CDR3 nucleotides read TGCAGCGCCGCTAGCGGCCGAGGAGATACGCAGTATTTT. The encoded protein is CSAASGRGDTQYF.

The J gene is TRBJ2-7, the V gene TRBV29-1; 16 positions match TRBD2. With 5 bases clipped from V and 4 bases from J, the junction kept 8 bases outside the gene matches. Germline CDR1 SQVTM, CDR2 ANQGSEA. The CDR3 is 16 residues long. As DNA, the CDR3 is TGCAGCGTTAAGGGACTAGCGGGAGGGCCGGGGTACGAGCAGTACTTC. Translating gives CSVKGLAGGPGYEQYF.

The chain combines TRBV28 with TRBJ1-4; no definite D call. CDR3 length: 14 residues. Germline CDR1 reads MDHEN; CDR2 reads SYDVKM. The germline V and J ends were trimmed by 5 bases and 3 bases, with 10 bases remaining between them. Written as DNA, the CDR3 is TGTGCCAGCAGTGGGCCACGGTCTAATGAAAAACTGTTTTTT. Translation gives CASSGPRSNEKLFF.

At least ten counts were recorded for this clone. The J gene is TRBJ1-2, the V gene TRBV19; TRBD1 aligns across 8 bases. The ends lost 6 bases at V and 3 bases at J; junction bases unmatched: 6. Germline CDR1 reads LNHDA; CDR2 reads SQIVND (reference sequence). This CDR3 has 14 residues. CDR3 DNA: TGTGCCAGTAGAGAGCAGGGGGCCTACTATGGCTACACCTTC. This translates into CASREQGAYYGYTF.

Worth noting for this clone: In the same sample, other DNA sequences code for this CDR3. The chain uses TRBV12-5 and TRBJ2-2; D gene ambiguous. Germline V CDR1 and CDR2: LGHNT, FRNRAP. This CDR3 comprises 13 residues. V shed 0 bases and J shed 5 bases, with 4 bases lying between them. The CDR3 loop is CASGLVRTGELFF. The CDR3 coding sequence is TGTGCTAGTGGTTTGGTGAGGACCGGGGAGCTGTTTTTT. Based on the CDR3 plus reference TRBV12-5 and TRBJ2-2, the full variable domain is DARVTQTPRHKVTEMGQEVTMRCQPILGHNTVFWYRQTMMQGLELLAYFRNRAPLDDSGMPKDRFSAEMPDATLATLKIQPSEPRDSAVYFCASGLVRTGELFFGEGSRLTVL.

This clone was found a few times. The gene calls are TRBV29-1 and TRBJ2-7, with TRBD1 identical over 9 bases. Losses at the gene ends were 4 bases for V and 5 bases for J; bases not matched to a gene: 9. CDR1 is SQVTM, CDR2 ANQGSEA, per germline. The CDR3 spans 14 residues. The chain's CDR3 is CSVGRGTGSHEQYF. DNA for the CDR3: TGCAGCGTTGGAAGGGGGACAGGGTCCCACGAGCAGTACTTC.

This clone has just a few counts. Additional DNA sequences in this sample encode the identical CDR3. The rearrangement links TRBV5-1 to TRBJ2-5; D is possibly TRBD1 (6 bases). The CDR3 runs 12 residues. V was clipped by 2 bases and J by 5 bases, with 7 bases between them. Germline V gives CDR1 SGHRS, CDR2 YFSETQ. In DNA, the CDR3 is TGCGCCAGCAGCTTACAGGGTGAGACCCAGTACTTC. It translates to CASSLQGETQYF.

DNA for the CDR3: TGCGCCAGCAGTCGTAGCGGGACTCCAGAGACCCAGTACTTC. Residues: CASSRSGTPETQYF. V usage is TRBV5-1 and J usage is TRBJ2-5; TRBD2 matches at 8 bases. Germline lookup yields CDR1 SGHRS and CDR2 YFSETQ. The CDR3 extends over 14 amino acids. With 5 bases clipped from V and 4 bases from J, the junction kept 7 bases outside the gene matches.

The CDR3, as DNA: TGCAGCGTCCAAGGCGGGAGCTCCTACAATGAGCAGTTCTTC. The encoded protein is CSVQGGSSYNEQFF. V and J are TRBV29-1 and TRBJ2-1, with 7 positions matching TRBD2. The CDR3 is made up of 14 amino acids. In germline, CDR1 is SQVTM, CDR2 ANQGSEA. Losses at the gene ends were 6 bases for V and 0 bases for J; bases not matched to a gene: 5.

CDR3 bases: TGTGCCAGCATGTCAGCTCTCAATCAGCCCCAGCATTTT. Its translation: CASMSALNQPQHF. This chain links TRBV6-1 with TRBJ1-5; D not resolved. Germline V CDR1 and CDR2: MNHNS, SASEGT. V gave up 7 bases and J gave up 3 bases, with 10 bases separating them. The CDR3 contains 13 residues.

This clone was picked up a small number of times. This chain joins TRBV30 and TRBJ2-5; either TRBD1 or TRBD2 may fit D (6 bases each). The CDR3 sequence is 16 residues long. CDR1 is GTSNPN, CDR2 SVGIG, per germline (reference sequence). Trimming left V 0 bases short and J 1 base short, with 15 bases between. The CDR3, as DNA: TGTGCCTGGAGTGTAAACCGGGGGCTTCTCCAAGAGACCCAGTACTTC. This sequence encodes CAWSVNRGLLQETQYF.

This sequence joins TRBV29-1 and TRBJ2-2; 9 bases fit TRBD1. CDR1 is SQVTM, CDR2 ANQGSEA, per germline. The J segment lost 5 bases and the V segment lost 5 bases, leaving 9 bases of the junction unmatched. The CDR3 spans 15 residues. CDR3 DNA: TGCAGCGTTCCGAGCCCAGGGACAGGGACCGGGGAGCTGTTTTTT. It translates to CSVPSPGTGTGELFF.

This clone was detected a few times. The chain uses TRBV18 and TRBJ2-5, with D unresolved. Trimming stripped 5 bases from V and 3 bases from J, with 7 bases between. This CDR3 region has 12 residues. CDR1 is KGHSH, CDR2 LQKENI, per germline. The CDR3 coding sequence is TGTGCCAGCTCATCGACGGAAGAGACCCAGTACTTC. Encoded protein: CASSSTEETQYF.

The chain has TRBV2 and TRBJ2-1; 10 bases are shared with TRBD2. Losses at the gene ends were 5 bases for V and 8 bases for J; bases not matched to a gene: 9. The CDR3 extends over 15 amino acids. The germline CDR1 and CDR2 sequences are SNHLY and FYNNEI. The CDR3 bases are TGTGCCAGCAGTACGCTAGCGGGAGTTTTTGATGAGCAGTTCTTC. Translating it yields CASSTLAGVFDEQFF.

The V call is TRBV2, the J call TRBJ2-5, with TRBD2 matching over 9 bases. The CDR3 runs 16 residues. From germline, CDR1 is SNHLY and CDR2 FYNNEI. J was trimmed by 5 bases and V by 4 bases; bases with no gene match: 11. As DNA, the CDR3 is TGTGCCAGCAGTGTTGGTAGCGGGAGCCAAAAGGAGACCCAGTACTTC. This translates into CASSVGSGSQKETQYF. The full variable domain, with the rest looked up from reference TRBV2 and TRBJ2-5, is EPEVTQTPSHQVTQMGQEVILRCVPISNHLYFYWYRQILGQKVEFLVSFYNNEISEKSEIFDDQFSVERPDGSNFTLKIRSTKLEDSAMYFCASSVGSGSQKETQYFGPGTRLLVL.

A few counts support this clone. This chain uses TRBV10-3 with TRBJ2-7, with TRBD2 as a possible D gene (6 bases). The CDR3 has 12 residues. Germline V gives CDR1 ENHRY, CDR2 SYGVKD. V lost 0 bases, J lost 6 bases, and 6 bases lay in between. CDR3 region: CAISESGGEQYF. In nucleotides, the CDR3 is TGTGCCATCAGTGAGTCGGGGGGCGAGCAGTACTTC.

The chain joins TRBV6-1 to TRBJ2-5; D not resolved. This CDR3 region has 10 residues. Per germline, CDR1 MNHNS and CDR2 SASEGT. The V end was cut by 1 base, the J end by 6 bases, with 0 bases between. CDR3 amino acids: CASSEETQYF. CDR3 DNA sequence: TGTGCCAGCAGTGAAGAGACCCAGTACTTC.

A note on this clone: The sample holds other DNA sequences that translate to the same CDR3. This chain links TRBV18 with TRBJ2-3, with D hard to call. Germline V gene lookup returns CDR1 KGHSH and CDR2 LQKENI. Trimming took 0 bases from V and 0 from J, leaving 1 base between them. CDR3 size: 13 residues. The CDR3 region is CASSPPSTDTQYF. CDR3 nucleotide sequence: TGTGCCAGCTCACCACCTAGCACAGATACGCAGTATTTT.

CDR3 region: CAWSVLGSSLYF. As DNA, the CDR3 is TGTGCCTGGAGTGTACTCGGGAGTAGCCTGTACTTC. The chain combines TRBV30 with TRBJ2-7, with D perhaps TRBD2 (6 bases). Germline values: CDR1 GTSNPN, CDR2 SVGIG (reference sequence). The V and J ends lost 0 bases and 12 bases respectively, with 15 bases between them. This CDR3 has 12 residues.

The CDR3 nucleotides are TGCAGCGTTCACAATCAGCCCCAGCATTTT. Translation gives CSVHNQPQHF. The chain joins TRBV29-1 to TRBJ1-5; unclear D gene. This CDR3 is 10 amino acids long. V was pared by 5 bases and J by 3 bases, with 2 bases between. The V gene's germline CDR1 is SQVTM and CDR2 ANQGSEA.

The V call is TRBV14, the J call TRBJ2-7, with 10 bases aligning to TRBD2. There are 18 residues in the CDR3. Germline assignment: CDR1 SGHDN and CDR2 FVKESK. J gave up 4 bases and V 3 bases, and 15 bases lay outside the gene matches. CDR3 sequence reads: CASSQGTPSGSFMYEQYF. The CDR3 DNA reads TGTGCCAGCAGCCAGGGGACCCCTAGCGGGAGCTTCATGTACGAGCAGTACTTC. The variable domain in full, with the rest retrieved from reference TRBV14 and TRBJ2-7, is EAGVTQFPSHSVIEKGQTVTLRCDPISGHDNLYWYRRVMGKEIKFLLHFVKESKQDESGMPNNRFLAERTGGTYSTLKVQPAELEDSGVYFCASSQGTPSGSFMYEQYFGPGTRLTVT.

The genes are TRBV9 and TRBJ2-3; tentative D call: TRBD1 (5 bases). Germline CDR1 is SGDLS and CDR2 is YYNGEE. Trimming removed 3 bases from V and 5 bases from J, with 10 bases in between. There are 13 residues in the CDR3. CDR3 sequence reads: CASSAEGVDTQYF. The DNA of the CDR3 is TGTGCCAGCAGCGCCGAAGGGGTAGATACGCAGTATTTT.